This T cell receptor (beta chain) was profiled in a study of shared clonotypes between healthy human individuals. General study points: Sharing across a few donors was seen in around 5.1% of naive CD4 clonotypes. Among donors, clonotype sharing was expected to be affected by sequencing depth. Specimens sampled were limited to blood, with tissue repertoires likely differing. Clonotypes not shared had lower generation probabilities than those common to all four donors.

Here immunoSEQ multiplex PCR was the method, and the copy in TCRdb shows in-frame clones only, minus some. The sample lists some 1 million clones, 60% to 80% occurring once. Turning to this clone: As yet, its antigen is unknown.

The CDR3 sequence is 16 residues long. CDR1 SGHRS and CDR2 YFSETQ come from the germline V gene. V gave up 2 bases and J gave up 4 bases; unmatched junction bases: 7. Sequencing was carried out using memory CD4+ T cells sorted from blood. The subset is: CD45RA-negative fraction. The TCR comes from a man younger than 35 in good health. The chain links TRBV5-1 to TRBJ2-5, with TRBD2 matching over 11 bases. The chain's CDR3 is CASSLTSGRVGETQYF. Here the CDR3 DNA reads TGCGCCAGCAGCTTAACTAGCGGGAGAGTGGGAGAGACCCAGTACTTC.